Following are 5 T cell receptor beta chains from one sample sequenced in a study of blood T cell repertoires in COVID-19. This table comes from immunoSEQ multiplex PCR, and its TCRdb copy is limited to in-frame clones, with some not included. The repertoire holds about 250,000 clones, with 85% to 90% as singletons. The specimen was PBMCs or T cells enriched from blood (not recorded which). These receptors all stem from a man younger than 35 who had recovered from COVID-19.

The V gene is TRBV27, the J gene TRBJ2-5; 8 bases match TRBD1. Germline-derived CDR1 and CDR2 are MNHEY and SMNVEV (reference sequence). V trimming: 2 bases; J trimming: 4 bases; junction bases outside the gene matches: 6. The CDR3 is 15 residues long. In DNA, the CDR3 is TGTGCCAGCAGTTTAGGCCCCAGGGGGCGAGAGACCCAGTACTTC. Translated: CASSLGPRGRETQYF.

The chain employs TRBV28 and TRBJ1-4; weak D call: TRBD1 (5 bases). Germline CDR1 is MDHEN and CDR2 is SYDVKM. The ends were cut back, 5 bases at V and 8 bases at J, with 15 bases in the middle. The CDR3 has 14 residues. CDR3 in DNA: TGTGCCAGCAGTCCCACAAGCAGGGTCGAAAAACTGTTTTTT. This sequence encodes CASSPTSRVEKLFF.

The V and J genes are TRBV5-1 and TRBJ2-1, with D tentatively TRBD2 (5 bases). This CDR3 has 16 amino acids. Germline lookup yields CDR1 SGHRS and CDR2 YFSETQ. V lost 1 base and J lost 2, with 13 bases in between. The CDR3 sequence is CASSLFGDGTYNEQFF. The CDR3 DNA sequence: TGCGCCAGCAGCTTGTTCGGCGACGGGACCTACAATGAGCAGTTCTTC.

The rearrangement joins TRBV6-1 to TRBJ2-7, with 10 nucleotides matching TRBD1. V lost 2 bases to trimming and J lost 3 bases; unmatched junction nucleotides: 22. The V gene's germline CDR1 is MNHNS and CDR2 SASEGT. The CDR3 is 21 amino acids. CDR3 coding DNA: TGTGCCAGCAGTGAAACGAACCAAATCTCGGGACAGGGGTCCCCCGTCTACGAGCAGTACTTC. Translated: CASSETNQISGQGSPVYEQYF.

CDR3 bases: TGTGCCAGCAGCTTAGGTGGGACTACTAACAATGAGCAGTTCTTC. Protein sequence: CASSLGGTTNNEQFF. The chain couples TRBV11-2 to TRBJ2-1; 7 nucleotides match TRBD2. The trim removed 1 base at V and 5 bases at J, leaving 5 bases unmatched. The CDR3 extends over 15 amino acids. Germline V gene sequence: CDR1 SGHAT, CDR2 FQNNGV.